The 6 T cell receptor beta chains below all came from one sample that was sequenced in a study of T cell responses to AZD1222 COVID-19 vaccine. Clones were sequenced by immunoSEQ multiplex PCR, and TCRdb holds only the in-frame ones, with some missing. The sample has roughly 120,000 clones; more than 75% are singletons. The sample consisted of peripheral blood, taken on day 0 of AZD1222 vaccination. These receptors all stem from an adult in good health.

This clone showed up just a few times. The V gene is TRBV18, the J gene TRBJ2-1; no firm D call. Germline lookup yields CDR1 KGHSH and CDR2 LQKENI. CDR3 size: 12 residues. V dropped 6 bases and J dropped 5 bases, with 8 bases sitting between them. CDR3 in amino acids: CASSPWDNEQFF. The DNA for the CDR3 is TGTGCCAGCTCGCCGTGGGACAATGAGCAGTTCTTC.

This chain connects TRBV7-6 to TRBJ2-6; tentative D call: TRBD2 (6 bases). CDR3 length: 16 residues. V was pared by 5 bases and J by 2 bases, with 13 bases between. Germline CDR1 reads SGHVS; CDR2 reads FNYEAQ. CDR3 in amino acids: CASSGRGDAGANVLTF. The CDR3 coding sequence is TGTGCCAGCAGCGGGCGCGGGGACGCTGGGGCCAACGTCCTGACTTTC.

This chain links TRBV28 with TRBJ2-7; no reliable D call. Germline values: CDR1 MDHEN, CDR2 SYDVKM. Trimming took 7 bases from V and 3 from J, leaving 16 bases between them. The CDR3 loop spans 14 amino acids. CDR3 nucleotide sequence: TGTGCCAGCACTGGAGCCCTCGGTGGCTACGAGCAGTACTTC. Amino acid sequence: CASTGALGGYEQYF.

The V and J genes are TRBV19 and TRBJ1-6, with TRBD1 matching over 8 bases. The CDR3 loop spans 15 amino acids. CDR1 LNHDA and CDR2 SQIVND come from the germline V gene (reference sequence). V trimming: 10 bases; J trimming: 5 bases; junction bases outside the gene matches: 10. The CDR3: CATQAGGDNNSPLHF. The CDR3 DNA sequence: TGTGCCACCCAGGCAGGGGGCGACAATAATTCACCCCTCCACTTT.

This sequence joins TRBV29-1 and TRBJ2-1; perhaps TRBD2 as D (5 bases). Per germline, CDR1 SQVTM and CDR2 ANQGSEA. The V end was cut by 3 bases, the J end by 6 bases, with 15 bases between. CDR3 size: 14 residues. The DNA for the CDR3 is TGCAGCGTTGAGTTTGGTTCGGGGTCCAATGAGCAGTTCTTC. This codes for CSVEFGSGSNEQFF.

The chain recombines TRBV19 with TRBJ1-5, with a weak D call TRBD1 (5 bases). Trimming shortened V by 5 bases and J by 13 bases, and 21 bases separated the two germline ends. Germline CDR1 and CDR2: LNHDA and SQIVND (reference sequence). The CDR3 spans 14 residues. CDR3 region: CASSPDRQSSGQHF. The CDR3 DNA follows: TGTGCCAGTAGTCCTGACCGACAGTCCTCGGGTCAGCATTTT.